This TCR beta chain was identified during a study of T cells after somatic rescue of genetic block. Data came from immunoSEQ multiplex PCR; TCRdb stores just in-frame clones and leaves some out. Of 55,000 to 70,000 clones in the sample, approximately 90% were seen once. Germline CDR1 and CDR2: SEHNR and FQNEAQ (reference sequence). The CDR3 totals 14 residues. V lost 1 base and J lost 2, with 8 bases in between. Sequenced sample: peripheral blood mononuclear cells (PBMCs). This clonotype was obtained from a man in his forties. The chain combines TRBV7-9 with TRBJ1-2; maybe TRBD1 (5 bases). The CDR3 DNA reads TGTGCCAGCAGCTTAGGGGGGGAAAACTATGGCTACACCTTC. It codes for CASSLGGENYGYTF.